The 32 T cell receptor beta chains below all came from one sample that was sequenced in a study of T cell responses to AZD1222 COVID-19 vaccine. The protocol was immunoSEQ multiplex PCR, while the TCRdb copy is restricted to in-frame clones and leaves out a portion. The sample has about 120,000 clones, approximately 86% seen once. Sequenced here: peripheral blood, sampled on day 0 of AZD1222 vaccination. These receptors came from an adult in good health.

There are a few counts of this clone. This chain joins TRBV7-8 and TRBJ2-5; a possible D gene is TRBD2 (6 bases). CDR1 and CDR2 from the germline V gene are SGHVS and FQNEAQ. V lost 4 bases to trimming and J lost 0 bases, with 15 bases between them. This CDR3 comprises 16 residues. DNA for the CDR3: TGTGCCAGCAGCTCCGCGGGGATCGTGAACCAAGAGACCCAGTACTTC. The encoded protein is CASSSAGIVNQETQYF.

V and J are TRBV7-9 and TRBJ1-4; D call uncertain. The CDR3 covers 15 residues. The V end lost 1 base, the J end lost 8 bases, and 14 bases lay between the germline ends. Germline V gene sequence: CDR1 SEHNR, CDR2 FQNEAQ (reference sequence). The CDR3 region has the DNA TGTGCCAGCAGCTTAGAGGACGGGATTGGAGAAAAACTGTTTTTT. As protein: CASSLEDGIGEKLFF.

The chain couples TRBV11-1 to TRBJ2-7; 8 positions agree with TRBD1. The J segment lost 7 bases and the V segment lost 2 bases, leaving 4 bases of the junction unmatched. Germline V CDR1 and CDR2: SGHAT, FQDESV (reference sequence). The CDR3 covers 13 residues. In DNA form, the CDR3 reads TGTGCCAGCAGCTTACAGGGGGCGGGAGAGCAGTACTTC. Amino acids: CASSLQGAGEQYF.

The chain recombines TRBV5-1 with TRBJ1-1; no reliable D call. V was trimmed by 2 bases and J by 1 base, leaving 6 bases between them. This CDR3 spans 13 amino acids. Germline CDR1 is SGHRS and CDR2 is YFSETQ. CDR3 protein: CASSFEGNTEAFF. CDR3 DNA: TGCGCCAGCAGCTTCGAGGGGAACACTGAAGCTTTCTTT. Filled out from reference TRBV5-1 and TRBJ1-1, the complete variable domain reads KAGVTQTPRYLIKTRGQQVTLSCSPISGHRSVSWYQQTPGQGLQFLFEYFSETQRNKGNFPGRFSGRQFSNSRSEMNVSTLELGDSALYLCASSFEGNTEAFFGQGTRLTVV.

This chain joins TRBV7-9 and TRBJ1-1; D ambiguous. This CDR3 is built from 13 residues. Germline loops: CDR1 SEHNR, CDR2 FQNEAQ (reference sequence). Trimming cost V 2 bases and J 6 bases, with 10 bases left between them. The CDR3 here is CASSLTAGPEAFF. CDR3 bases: TGTGCCAGCAGCTTAACAGCAGGCCCTGAAGCTTTCTTT.

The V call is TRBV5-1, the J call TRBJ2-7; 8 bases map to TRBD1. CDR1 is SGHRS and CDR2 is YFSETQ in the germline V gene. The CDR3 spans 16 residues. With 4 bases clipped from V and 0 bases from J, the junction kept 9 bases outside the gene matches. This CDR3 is CASSTRTGTSSYEQYF. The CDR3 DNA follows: TGCGCCAGCAGCACTCGGACAGGGACCAGCTCCTACGAGCAGTACTTC.

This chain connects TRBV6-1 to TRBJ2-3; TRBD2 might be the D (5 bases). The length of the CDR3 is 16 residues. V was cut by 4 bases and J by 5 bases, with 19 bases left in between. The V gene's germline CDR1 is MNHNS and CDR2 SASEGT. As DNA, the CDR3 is TGTGCCAGCAGTGCAACCGGGGTCTCGGCCGGAGATACGCAGTATTTT. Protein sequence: CASSATGVSAGDTQYF.

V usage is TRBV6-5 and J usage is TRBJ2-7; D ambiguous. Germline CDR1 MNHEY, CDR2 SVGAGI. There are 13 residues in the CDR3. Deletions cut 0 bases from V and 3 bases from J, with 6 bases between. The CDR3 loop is CASSYSAFYEQYF. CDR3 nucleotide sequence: TGTGCCAGCAGTTACTCGGCATTCTACGAGCAGTACTTC.

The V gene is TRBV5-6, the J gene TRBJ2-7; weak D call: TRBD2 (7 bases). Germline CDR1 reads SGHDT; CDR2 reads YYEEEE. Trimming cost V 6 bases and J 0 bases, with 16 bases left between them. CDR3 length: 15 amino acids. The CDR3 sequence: CASTFRGASSYEQYF. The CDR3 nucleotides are TGTGCCAGCACTTTCCGGGGGGCGAGCTCCTACGAGCAGTACTTC.

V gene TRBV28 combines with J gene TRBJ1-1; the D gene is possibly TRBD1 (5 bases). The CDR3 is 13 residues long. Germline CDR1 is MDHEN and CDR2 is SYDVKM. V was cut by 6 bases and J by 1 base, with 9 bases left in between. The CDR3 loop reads CASRGPKNTEAFF. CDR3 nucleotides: TGTGCCAGCAGGGGGCCGAAGAACACTGAAGCTTTCTTT.

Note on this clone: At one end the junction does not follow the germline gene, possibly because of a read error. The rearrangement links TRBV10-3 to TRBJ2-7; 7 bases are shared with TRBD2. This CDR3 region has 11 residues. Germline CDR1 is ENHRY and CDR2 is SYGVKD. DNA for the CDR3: TGTGCCATCAGTGAGTGGGGGGGGTTTCGCTTC. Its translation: CAISEWGGFRF.

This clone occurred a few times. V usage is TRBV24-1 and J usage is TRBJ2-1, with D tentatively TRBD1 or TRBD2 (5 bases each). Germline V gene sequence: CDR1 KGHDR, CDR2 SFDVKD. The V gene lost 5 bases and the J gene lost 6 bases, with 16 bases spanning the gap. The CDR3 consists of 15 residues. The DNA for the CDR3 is TGTGCCACCAGTGTAGGGGACCCGAGTTTCAATGAGCAGTTCTTC. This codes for CATSVGDPSFNEQFF.

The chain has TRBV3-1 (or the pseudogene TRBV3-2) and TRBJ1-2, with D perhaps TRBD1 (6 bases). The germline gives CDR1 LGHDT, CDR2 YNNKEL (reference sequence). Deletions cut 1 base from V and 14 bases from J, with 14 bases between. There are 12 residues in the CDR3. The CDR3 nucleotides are TGTGCCAGCAGCCAAGGTCAGGGGAGAGATACCTTC. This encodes CASSQGQGRDTF.

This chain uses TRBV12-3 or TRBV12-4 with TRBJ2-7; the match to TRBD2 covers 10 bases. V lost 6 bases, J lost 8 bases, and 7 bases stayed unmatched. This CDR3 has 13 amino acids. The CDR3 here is CASSPGLAQKQYF. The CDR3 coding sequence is TGTGCCAGCAGCCCGGGACTAGCGCAAAAGCAGTACTTC.

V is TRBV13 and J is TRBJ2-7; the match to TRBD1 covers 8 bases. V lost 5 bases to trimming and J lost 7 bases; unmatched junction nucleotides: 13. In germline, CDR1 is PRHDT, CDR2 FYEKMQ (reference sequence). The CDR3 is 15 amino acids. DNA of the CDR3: TGTGCCAGCAGCCGAAGGGGACAGGTCCGTGGGGAGCAGTACTTC. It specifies CASSRRGQVRGEQYF.

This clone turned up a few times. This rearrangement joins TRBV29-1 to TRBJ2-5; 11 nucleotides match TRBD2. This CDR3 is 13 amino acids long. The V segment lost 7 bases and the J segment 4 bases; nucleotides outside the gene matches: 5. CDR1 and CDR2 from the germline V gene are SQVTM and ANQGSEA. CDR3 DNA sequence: TGCAGCGCATCCGGGACTAGCGGAGAGACCCAGTACTTC. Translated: CSASGTSGETQYF. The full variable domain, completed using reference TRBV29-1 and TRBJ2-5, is SAVISQKPSRDICQRGTSLTIQCQVDSQVTMMFWYRQQPGQSLTLIATANQGSEATYESGFVIDKFPISRPNLTFSTLTVSNMSPEDSSIYLCSASGTSGETQYFGPGTRLLVL.

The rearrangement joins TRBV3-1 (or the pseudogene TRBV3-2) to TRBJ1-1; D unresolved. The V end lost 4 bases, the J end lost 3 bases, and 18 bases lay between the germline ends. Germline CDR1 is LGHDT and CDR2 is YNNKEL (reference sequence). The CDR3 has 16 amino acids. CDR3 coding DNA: TGTGCCAGCAGCCTCCGAATCGGGGATGGGGACACTGAAGCTTTCTTT. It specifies CASSLRIGDGDTEAFF.

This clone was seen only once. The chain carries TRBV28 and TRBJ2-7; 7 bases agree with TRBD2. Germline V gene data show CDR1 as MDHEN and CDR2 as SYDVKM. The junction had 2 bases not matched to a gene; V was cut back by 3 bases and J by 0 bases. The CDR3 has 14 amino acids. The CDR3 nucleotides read TGTGCCAGCAGTTTCGGGGGGAGCTCCTACGAGCAGTACTTC. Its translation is CASSFGGSSYEQYF. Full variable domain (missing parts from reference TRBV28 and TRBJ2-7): DVKVTQSSRYLVKRTGEKVFLECVQDMDHENMFWYRQDPGLGLRLIYFSYDVKMKEKGDIPEGYSVSREKKERFSLILESASTNQTSMYLCASSFGGSSYEQYFGPGTRLTVT.

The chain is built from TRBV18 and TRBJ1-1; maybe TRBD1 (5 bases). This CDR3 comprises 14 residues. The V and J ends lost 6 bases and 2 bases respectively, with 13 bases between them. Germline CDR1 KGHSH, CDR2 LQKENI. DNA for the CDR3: TGTGCCAGCTCTCCTCAGGGCCTAAACACTGAAGCTTTCTTT. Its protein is CASSPQGLNTEAFF.

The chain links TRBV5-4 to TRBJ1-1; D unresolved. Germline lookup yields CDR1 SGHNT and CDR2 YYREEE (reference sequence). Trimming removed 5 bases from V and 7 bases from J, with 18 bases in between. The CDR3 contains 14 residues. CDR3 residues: CASRMGSSAFEAFF. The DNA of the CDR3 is TGTGCCAGCAGAATGGGTTCATCCGCGTTTGAAGCTTTCTTT. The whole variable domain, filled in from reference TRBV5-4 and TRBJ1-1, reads ETGVTQSPTHLIKTRGQQVTLRCSSQSGHNTVSWYQQALGQGPQFIFQYYREEENGRGNFPPRFSGLQFPNYSSELNVNALELDDSALYLCASRMGSSAFEAFFGQGTRLTVV.

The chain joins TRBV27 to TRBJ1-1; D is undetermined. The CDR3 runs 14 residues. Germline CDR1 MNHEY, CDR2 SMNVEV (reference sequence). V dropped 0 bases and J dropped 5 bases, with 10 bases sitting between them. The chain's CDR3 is CASSLSLSGTEAFF. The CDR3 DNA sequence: TGTGCCAGCAGTTTATCATTGAGTGGAACTGAAGCTTTCTTT.

CDR3 amino acids: CASSQAPGGEGAASGEQYF. CDR3 in DNA: TGCGCCAGCAGCCAAGCCCCCGGGGGGGAGGGGGCGGCATCGGGAGAGCAGTACTTC. The chain couples TRBV4-3 to TRBJ2-7; D might be TRBD2 (8 bases). The CDR3 runs to 19 residues. Germline V gene data show CDR1 as LGHNA and CDR2 as YSLEER. V gave up 1 base and J gave up 7 bases, with 29 bases separating them.

CDR3 DNA sequence: TGTGCCAGCAGCCAACTACAGTCGGGGACCTATGGCTACACCTTC. Translation gives CASSQLQSGTYGYTF. The rearrangement joins TRBV4-2 to TRBJ1-2; possible D gene TRBD1, 5 bases. The germline gives CDR1 LGHNA, CDR2 YNFKEQ. The CDR3 covers 15 residues. Trimming left V 2 bases short and J 4 bases short, with 14 bases between.

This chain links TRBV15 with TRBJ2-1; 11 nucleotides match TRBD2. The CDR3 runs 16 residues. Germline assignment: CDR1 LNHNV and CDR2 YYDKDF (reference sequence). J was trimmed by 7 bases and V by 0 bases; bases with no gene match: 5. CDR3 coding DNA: TGTGCCACCAGCAGAGAAGGGACTAGCGGAGGAAATGAGCAGTTCTTC. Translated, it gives CATSREGTSGGNEQFF.

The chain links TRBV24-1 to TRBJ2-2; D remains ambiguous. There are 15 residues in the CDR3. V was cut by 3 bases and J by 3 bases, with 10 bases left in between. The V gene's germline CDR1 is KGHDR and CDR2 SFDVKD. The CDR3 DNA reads TGTGCCACCAGTGATAGTGTCGGTGACACCGGGGAGCTGTTTTTT. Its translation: CATSDSVGDTGELFF.

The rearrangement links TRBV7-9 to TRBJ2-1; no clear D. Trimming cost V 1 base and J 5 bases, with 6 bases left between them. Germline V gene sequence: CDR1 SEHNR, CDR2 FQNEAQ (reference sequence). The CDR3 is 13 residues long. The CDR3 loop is CASSLVGDNEQFF. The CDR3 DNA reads TGTGCCAGCAGCTTAGTAGGCGACAATGAGCAGTTCTTC.

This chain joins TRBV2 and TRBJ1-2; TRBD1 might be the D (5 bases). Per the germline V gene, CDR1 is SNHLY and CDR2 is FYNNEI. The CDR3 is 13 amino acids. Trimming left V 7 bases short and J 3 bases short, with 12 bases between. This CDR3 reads CASKFRGDYGYTF. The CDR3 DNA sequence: TGTGCCAGCAAGTTTAGGGGTGACTATGGCTACACCTTC.

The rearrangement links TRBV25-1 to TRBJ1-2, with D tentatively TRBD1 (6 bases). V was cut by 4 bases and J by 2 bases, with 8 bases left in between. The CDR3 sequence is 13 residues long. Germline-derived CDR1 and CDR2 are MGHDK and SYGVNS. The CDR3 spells CASSAGHNYGYTF. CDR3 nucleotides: TGTGCCAGCAGTGCGGGACACAACTATGGCTACACCTTC.

The CDR3 DNA is TGTGCCAGCAGCGCCCAGGGGAGCGGCTATGGCTACACCTTC. Encoded protein: CASSAQGSGYGYTF. This rearrangement joins TRBV6-5 to TRBJ1-2; possible D gene TRBD1, 6 bases. This CDR3 is built from 14 residues. Germline CDR1 and CDR2: MNHEY and SVGAGI. The germline V and J ends were trimmed by 6 bases and 4 bases, with 15 bases remaining between them.

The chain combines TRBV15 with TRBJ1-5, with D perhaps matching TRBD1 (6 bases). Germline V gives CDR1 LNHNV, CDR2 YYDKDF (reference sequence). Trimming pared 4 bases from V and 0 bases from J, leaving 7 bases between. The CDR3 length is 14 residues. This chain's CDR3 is CATSTRGSNQPQHF. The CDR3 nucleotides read TGTGCCACCAGCACCAGGGGTAGCAATCAGCCCCAGCATTTT.

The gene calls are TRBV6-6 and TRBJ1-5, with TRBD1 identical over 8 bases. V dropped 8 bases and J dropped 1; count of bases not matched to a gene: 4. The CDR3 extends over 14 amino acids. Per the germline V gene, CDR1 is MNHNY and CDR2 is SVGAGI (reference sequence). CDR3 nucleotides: TGTGCCAGCCGAGGACAGGGCAGCAATCAGCCCCAGCATTTT. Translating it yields CASRGQGSNQPQHF.

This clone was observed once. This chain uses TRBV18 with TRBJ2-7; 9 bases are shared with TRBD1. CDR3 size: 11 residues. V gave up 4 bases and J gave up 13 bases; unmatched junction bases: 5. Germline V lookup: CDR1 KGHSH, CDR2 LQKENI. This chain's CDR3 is CASSQGQGKYF. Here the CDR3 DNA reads TGTGCCAGCTCACAGGGACAGGGCAAATACTTC.